These 8 T cell receptor beta chains share one sample of origin, sequenced in a study of cytomegalovirus exposure and HLA in healthy donors. The PCR ran on 60 Vbeta and 13 Jbeta primers. Sequencing was performed with immunoSEQ multiplex PCR; in TCRdb, only in-frame clones are kept and a portion is missing. The data hold around 120,000 clones, with about four fifths observed a single time. Sequences were obtained from PBMCs. All receptors come from a female donor in good health and CMV-seropositive.

The rearrangement joins TRBV7-2 to TRBJ2-4; 7 nucleotides agree with TRBD1. J lost 1 base, V lost 1 base, and 13 bases had no gene match. Germline V gene lookup returns CDR1 SGHTA and CDR2 FQGNSA. The CDR3 is 19 amino acids. CDR3 loop: CASSLVSITGAGAKNIQYF. CDR3 nucleotide sequence: TGTGCCAGCAGCTTAGTATCCATTACAGGGGCTGGGGCCAAAAACATTCAGTACTTC.

V gene TRBV29-1 combines with J gene TRBJ2-3, with 10 bases lining up with TRBD2. This CDR3 spans 17 amino acids. CDR1 is SQVTM and CDR2 is ANQGSEA in the germline V gene. J lost 0 bases, V lost 5 bases, and 11 bases had no gene match. This CDR3 is CSVKAGGPFSSTDTQYF. The CDR3, as DNA: TGCAGCGTTAAAGCGGGGGGGCCTTTTTCTAGCACAGATACGCAGTATTTT.

The V call is TRBV6-1, the J call TRBJ1-6; possible D gene TRBD1, 6 bases. V was pared by 4 bases and J by 7 bases, with 11 bases between. CDR1 is MNHNS, CDR2 SASEGT, per germline. CDR3 length: 14 residues. DNA for the CDR3: TGTGCCAGCAGTGCGAACAGGGTAAATTCACCCCTCCACTTT. This gives the protein CASSANRVNSPLHF.

The genes are TRBV18 and TRBJ2-2; TRBD1 matches at 8 bases. CDR1 and CDR2 (germline): KGHSH, LQKENI. J lost 6 bases, V lost 2 bases, and 11 bases had no gene match. The CDR3 contains 17 residues. In nucleotides, the CDR3 is TGTGCCAGCTCACCAAGGAAGACAGGGGCTGGACCCGGGGAGCTGTTTTTT. Protein product: CASSPRKTGAGPGELFF.

V usage is TRBV19 and J usage is TRBJ2-7; a weak D match, TRBD1 (6 bases). The ends were cut back, 4 bases at V and 0 bases at J, with 10 bases in the middle. The germline V gene has CDR1 LNHDA and CDR2 SQIVND (reference sequence). The CDR3 extends over 14 amino acids. CDR3 loop: CASSRQESSYEQYF. In DNA form, the CDR3 reads TGTGCCAGTAGTAGACAGGAGAGCTCCTACGAGCAGTACTTC.

The chain combines TRBV7-2 with TRBJ1-2; possibly TRBD1 for D (6 bases). This CDR3 contains 12 residues. The ends were cut back, 5 bases at V and 5 bases at J, with 9 bases in the middle. Germline values: CDR1 SGHTA, CDR2 FQGNSA. The CDR3 sequence is CASSPDSYGYTF. The CDR3 DNA follows: TGTGCCAGCAGCCCGGACAGTTATGGCTACACCTTC.

V is TRBV30 and J is TRBJ1-2; no definite D call. Germline V lookup: CDR1 GTSNPN, CDR2 SVGIG (reference sequence). Trimming took off 4 bases at V and 2 bases at J, with 11 bases between the two ends. This CDR3 is 13 amino acids long. Written as DNA, the CDR3 is TGTGCCTGGAAAGACTCTCTAAACTATGGCTACACCTTC. Its translation: CAWKDSLNYGYTF. Complete variable domain (other parts from reference TRBV30 and TRBJ1-2): SQTIHQWPATLVQPVGSPLSLECTVEGTSNPNLYWYRQAAGRGLQLLFYSVGIGQISSEVPQNLSASRPQDRQFILSSKKLLLSDSGFYLCAWKDSLNYGYTFGSGTRLTVV.

The CDR3 DNA sequence: TGTGCCAGCAGTGCCGGGACTAGCGGGGCAGATACGCAGTATTTT. It is translated as CASSAGTSGADTQYF. The chain is built from TRBV6-4 and TRBJ2-3, with TRBD2 matching 13 bases. Germline CDR1 reads MRHNA; CDR2 reads SNTAGT. The CDR3 totals 15 residues. V was pared by 4 bases and J by 4 bases, with 2 bases of the junction left unmatched.